The clone carrying this T cell receptor beta chain was seen more than once but under ten times. Its target is not known. This CDR3 comprises 12 residues. In germline, CDR1 is ENHRY, CDR2 SYGVKD. Trimming removed 2 bases from V and 8 bases from J; junction bases left unmatched: 0. A sample-barcoded 5' primer and a J-beta primer mix were used in a second PCR of about 6 to 11 cycles. TCRdb analysed the 5' RACE reads with MiXCR anew, one entry per CDR3 protein. The sample holds more than 900,000 distinct CDR3 sequences, 25% seen once. This specimen comes from a study of blood T cells in healthy people across ages. Whole-study results and caveats: More naive CD4+ cells and higher diversity marked long-lived donors relative to aged donors.

The same sample was also studied in work on T cells of mothers and their children. As that report states: Related and unrelated pairs show similar shaping of TCR recombination output by thymic selection.

This TCR was sampled from a girl between 2 and 10 years old in good health. The chain is built from TRBV10-3 and TRBJ2-1; 7 positions match TRBD2. Sample: blood. CDR3 amino acids: CAISETSDEQFF. In DNA, the CDR3 is TGTGCCATCAGTGAGACTAGCGATGAGCAGTTCTTC.